The 21 T cell receptor beta chains in this list originate from one sample, sequenced in a study of T-cell reconstitution after alpha-beta-depleted transplantation in children. A TCRbeta library incorporating unique molecular identifiers was prepared. TCRdb redid the calling of the PCR reads with MiXCR, one entry per CDR3 protein. The sample lists approximately 800,000 distinct CDR3 sequences, approximately 15% occurring once. The sample consisted of PBMCs, mostly from graft donor cells, taken 360 days after TCRalphabeta/CD19-depleted stem cell transplant. All receptors derive from a male patient aged 10-17 years who had a stem cell transplant for acute lymphoblastic leukemia, so the T cells may come from the graft donor.

This rearrangement joins TRBV19 to TRBJ2-3, with 7 bases that match TRBD1. The CDR3 length is 14 residues. The junction had 5 bases not matched to a gene; V was cut back by 6 bases and J by 2 bases. Germline V gives CDR1 LNHDA, CDR2 SQIVND (reference sequence). CDR3 in DNA: TGTGCCAGTAGCTACAGGGGCCCCACAGATACGCAGTATTTT. Translation: CASSYRGPTDTQYF.

This clonotype was recorded only once. The V and J genes are TRBV21-1 and TRBJ2-7; no DNA check was done on the table's D call, TRBD2. TRBV21-1 counts as a pseudogene. The length of the CDR3 is 16 residues. The CDR3 is CASRRTSLYNPDEQYF. For the CDR3, the DNA is TGTGCCAGCAGGAGGACTAGCTTATATAATCCAGACGAGCAGTACTTC.

This clonotype was observed a handful of times. The chain combines TRBV10-3 with TRBJ2-1; TRBD2 aligns across 13 bases. The ends lost 4 bases at V and 1 base at J; junction bases unmatched: 13. Germline V CDR1 and CDR2: ENHRY, SYGVKD. The CDR3 spans 20 residues. In DNA, the CDR3 is TGTGCCATCAGTGGGAACTTACTAGCGGGAGGGTCCCCGTCCTACAATGAGCAGTTCTTC. Translating gives CAISGNLLAGGSPSYNEQFF.

The chain uses TRBV29-1 and TRBJ1-2; D not certain. CDR1 is SQVTM and CDR2 is ANQGSEA in the germline V gene. This CDR3 comprises 12 residues. Trimming pared 0 bases from V and 2 bases from J, leaving 4 bases between. The CDR3 coding sequence is TGCAGCGTTGAAGAGAGAAACTATGGCTACACCTTC. Protein: CSVEERNYGYTF.

This clonotype was observed a handful of times. The J gene is TRBJ2-6, the V gene TRBV5-1; the D gene is possibly TRBD1 (6 bases). The CDR3 consists of 14 residues. The germline CDR1 and CDR2 sequences are SGHRS and YFSETQ. V was trimmed by 4 bases and J by 2 bases, leaving 7 bases between them. The CDR3 is CASSRTAGANVLTF. CDR3 DNA sequence: TGCGCCAGCAGCCGGACAGCTGGGGCCAACGTCCTGACTTTC.

J is TRBJ2-6 and V is TRBV29-1; no clear D. Germline values: CDR1 SQVTM, CDR2 ANQGSEA. V was clipped by 7 bases and J by 1 base, with 5 bases between them. The CDR3 is 12 residues long. The CDR3 DNA is TGCAGCGCGATGTCTGGGGCCAACGTCCTGACTTTC. Translating gives CSAMSGANVLTF.

V is TRBV20-1 and J is TRBJ1-1; TRBD1 matches 7 bases. The CDR3 totals 16 residues. V shed 0 bases, J shed 1 base, and the junction held 8 bases outside the gene matches. Looked up from germline, CDR1 is DFQATT and CDR2 is SNEGSKA (reference sequence). The CDR3, as DNA: TGCAGTGCTAGAGATTTCCCTCCAGGGGGGAACACTGAAGCTTTCTTT. This translates into CSARDFPPGGNTEAFF.

This chain joins TRBV6-1 and TRBJ2-7; tentative D call: TRBD1 (6 bases). The germline V gene encodes CDR1 MNHNS and CDR2 SASEGT. Deletions cut 3 bases from V and 6 bases from J, with 15 bases between. The CDR3 extends over 14 amino acids. The CDR3 DNA reads TGTGCCAGCAGTGATGTTCACAGGGAAATCGAGCAGTACTTC. Amino acids: CASSDVHREIEQYF.

The chain employs TRBV4-1 and TRBJ1-2; D unresolved. Trimming left V 0 bases short and J 4 bases short, with 12 bases between. Looked up from germline, CDR1 is MGHRA and CDR2 is YSYEKL. The CDR3 has 15 amino acids. The CDR3 spells CASSQDRTDLYGYTF. The CDR3 DNA reads TGCGCCAGCAGCCAAGATCGGACGGACCTCTATGGCTACACCTTC.

As to this clonotype: The junction departs from the called germline gene at one end, perhaps through a read error. In DNA, the CDR3 is TGTGCCAGCAGCTTAGCTGGGGCCATCGTCCTGACTTTC. Translated: CASSLAGAIVLTF. This chain uses TRBV7-9 with TRBJ2-6; D perhaps matches TRBD1 (5 bases). CDR1 and CDR2 from the germline V gene are SEHNR and FQNEAQ (reference sequence). The CDR3 runs 13 residues.

The chain joins TRBV4-2 to TRBJ2-2, with D tentatively TRBD2 (6 bases). Germline loops: CDR1 LGHNA, CDR2 YNFKEQ. V was pared by 1 base and J by 9 bases, with 18 bases between. The CDR3 spans 16 residues. CDR3 protein: CASSQVRFSGSRELFF. DNA for the CDR3: TGTGCCAGCAGCCAAGTCCGTTTTAGCGGTTCCAGGGAGCTGTTTTTT.

The chain combines TRBV29-1 with TRBJ2-7; 8 bases fit TRBD1. V was pared by 3 bases and J by 8 bases, with 12 bases of the junction left unmatched. Germline V gene sequence: CDR1 SQVTM, CDR2 ANQGSEA. CDR3 length: 14 amino acids. This CDR3 reads CSVEKGQDSRKQYF. The CDR3 DNA reads as TGCAGCGTTGAGAAGGGACAGGATAGCCGTAAGCAGTACTTC.

In this sample, this clonotype turned up a few times. The DNA of the CDR3 is TGTGCCAGCAGCAACCGGGGAGGCAGGGGCCCCTACAATGAGCAGTTCTTC. Its translation: CASSNRGGRGPYNEQFF. This chain links TRBV11-2 with TRBJ2-1; the D gene could be TRBD1 or TRBD2 (6 bases each). The CDR3 is 17 residues long. Germline CDR1 reads SGHAT; CDR2 reads FQNNGV. Deletions cut 5 bases from V and 2 bases from J, with 19 bases between.

This clonotype was detected only a few times. The chain employs TRBV4-2 and TRBJ2-3; 7 bases align to TRBD2. Per the germline V gene, CDR1 is LGHNA and CDR2 is YNFKEQ. After removal of 3 bases from V and 1 base from J, the junction contained 4 bases not matched to a gene. The CDR3 covers 15 residues. DNA of the CDR3: TGTGCCAGCAGCCAGGGGACTACCCGCACAGATACGCAGTATTTT. It codes for CASSQGTTRTDTQYF.

This chain links TRBV5-6 with TRBJ2-3; either TRBD1 or TRBD2 may fit D (6 bases each). This CDR3 contains 15 residues. Germline V lookup: CDR1 SGHDT, CDR2 YYEEEE. Trimming cost V 5 bases and J 1 base, with 14 bases left between them. The CDR3 reads CASRRRGRRTDTQYF. The CDR3 DNA reads as TGTGCCAGCAGGCGGAGGGGGAGACGCACAGATACGCAGTATTTT.

The chain recombines TRBV18 with TRBJ1-1; tentative D call: TRBD1 (5 bases). The CDR3 sequence is 13 residues long. The V end lost 4 bases, the J end lost 7 bases, and 13 bases lay between the germline ends. In germline, CDR1 is KGHSH, CDR2 LQKENI. The CDR3 is CASSRSGTDEAFF. Here the CDR3 DNA reads TGTGCCAGCTCACGCTCTGGGACCGATGAAGCTTTCTTT.

V and J are TRBV6-2 or TRBV6-3 and TRBJ2-5, with 8 bases identical to TRBD2. This CDR3 spans 16 amino acids. V lost 5 bases and J lost 5; bases outside the gene matches: 13. Germline-derived CDR1 and CDR2 are MNHEY and SVGEGT. The CDR3 coding sequence is TGTGCCAGCAGTCCTCCGGGAGCGGGAGCCTCGGAGACCCAGTACTTC. Amino acid sequence: CASSPPGAGASETQYF.

V usage is TRBV5-1 and J usage is TRBJ2-5; D not certain. The germline gives CDR1 SGHRS, CDR2 YFSETQ. V lost 2 bases and J 3 bases, leaving 11 bases between the germline ends. The CDR3 loop spans 14 amino acids. As DNA, the CDR3 is TGCGCCAGCAGCTTCGACTCATTCAAAGAGACCCAGTACTTC. Residues: CASSFDSFKETQYF.

A few counts support this clonotype. V is TRBV6-6 and J is TRBJ2-2, with D uncertain. V gave up 4 bases and J gave up 5 bases, with 8 bases separating them. The CDR3 has 13 amino acids. Germline V gene data show CDR1 as MNHNY and CDR2 as SVGAGI (reference sequence). Here the CDR3 DNA reads TGTGCCAGCAGTTCTTTGTTTACCGGGGAGCTGTTTTTT. Translation: CASSSLFTGELFF.

This clonotype was observed a handful of times. The J gene is TRBJ2-1, the V gene TRBV7-9; 7 nucleotides align to TRBD1. CDR3 length: 19 amino acids. Looked up from germline, CDR1 is SEHNR and CDR2 is FQNEAQ (reference sequence). J lost 4 bases, V lost 4 bases, and 19 bases had no gene match. The CDR3 nucleotides read TGTGCCAGCAGCTCTCCGGGACAGCATCCGCTCCCGGGGTACAATGAGCAGTTCTTC. It yields the protein CASSSPGQHPLPGYNEQFF.

This clonotype came up a few times. This chain uses TRBV9 with TRBJ2-1, with D perhaps matching TRBD1 (6 bases). CDR1 is SGDLS and CDR2 is YYNGEE in the germline V gene. V was cut by 6 bases and J by 5 bases, with 15 bases left in between. The CDR3 is made up of 14 amino acids. Here the CDR3 DNA reads TGTGCCAGCACCCCCAAGGGGGTAGACAATGAGCAGTTCTTC. This sequence encodes CASTPKGVDNEQFF.